The 31 T cell receptor beta chains below were found in one sample sequenced in a study of beta chain features in type 1 diabetes. Sequencing targeted expressed TCRB transcripts, as all isolated RNA had been reverse transcribed. TCRdb keeps only in-frame clones here, not all; method: immunoSEQ multiplex PCR. The data show some 150,000 clones, about a tenth seen once. Sequencing was done on a sample of central memory CD4+ T cells from blood. All receptors derive from a man younger than 30 in good health.

The rearrangement joins TRBV2 to TRBJ1-6; the D is unclear. V lost 6 bases to trimming and J lost 7 bases, with 13 bases between them. Germline values: CDR1 SNHLY, CDR2 FYNNEI. CDR3 length equals 14 residues. The CDR3 DNA reads as TGTGCCAGCAGCGAGACAACCATAAATTCACCCCTCCACTTT. Translation: CASSETTINSPLHF.

J is TRBJ1-1 and V is TRBV5-5; D perhaps matches TRBD1 (5 bases). The germline V gene has CDR1 SGHKS and CDR2 YYEKEE (reference sequence). Trimming shortened V by 6 bases and J by 4 bases, and 22 bases separated the two germline ends. The CDR3 covers 16 residues. CDR3 loop: CASTARVGQVATEAFF. The CDR3 nucleotides are TGTGCCAGCACCGCCCGAGTGGGGCAGGTGGCCACTGAAGCTTTCTTT.

CDR3 sequence: CASSSAKGLAPGSTDTQYF. Here the CDR3 DNA reads TGCGCCAGCAGCTCGGCAAAGGGCCTCGCCCCGGGAAGCACAGATACGCAGTATTTT. This chain links TRBV5-1 with TRBJ2-3, with D perhaps matching TRBD2 (5 bases). The germline CDR1 and CDR2 sequences are SGHRS and YFSETQ. V lost 3 bases, J lost 0 bases, and 23 bases lay in between. This CDR3 region has 19 residues. The full variable domain, its missing parts supplied by reference TRBV5-1 and TRBJ2-3, is KAGVTQTPRYLIKTRGQQVTLSCSPISGHRSVSWYQQTPGQGLQFLFEYFSETQRNKGNFPGRFSGRQFSNSRSEMNVSTLELGDSALYLCASSSAKGLAPGSTDTQYFGPGTRLTVL.

The V and J genes are TRBV4-3 and TRBJ1-6; 8 bases align to TRBD1. J lost 9 bases, V lost 2 bases, and 9 bases had no gene match. Germline V lookup: CDR1 LGHNA, CDR2 YSLEER. The CDR3 is made up of 16 amino acids. CDR3 DNA: TGCGCCAGCAGCCAAAAAGTCCAGGGGGCGTCTTCACCCCTCCACTTT. Protein sequence: CASSQKVQGASSPLHF.

The rearrangement joins TRBV4-3 to TRBJ2-5; TRBD2 is a possible D gene (6 bases). Deletions cut 4 bases from V and 4 bases from J, with 19 bases between. The germline V gene has CDR1 LGHNA and CDR2 YSLEER. CDR3 length: 16 amino acids. The CDR3 DNA reads as TGCGCCAGCAGCCTATCGCGGGGCCGCACCGGAGAGACCCAGTACTTC. Translation: CASSLSRGRTGETQYF.

This clone was counted only a few times. The chain joins TRBV19 to TRBJ2-1, with D tentatively TRBD1 (6 bases). Per germline, CDR1 LNHDA and CDR2 SQIVND (reference sequence). Trimming pared 0 bases from V and 5 bases from J, leaving 11 bases between. The CDR3 is made up of 15 amino acids. DNA of the CDR3: TGTGCCAGTAGTATAGAGGGGGCCCAGAACAATGAGCAGTTCTTC. It translates to CASSIEGAQNNEQFF.

This clone was seen only a few times. This sequence joins TRBV2 and TRBJ2-7; a weak D match, TRBD1 (6 bases). Germline CDR1 is SNHLY and CDR2 is FYNNEI. This CDR3 has 12 residues. Trimming took 8 bases from V and 0 from J, leaving 8 bases between them. In DNA, the CDR3 is TGTGCCAGCCGGGACAACTCCTACGAGCAGTACTTC. Translating it yields CASRDNSYEQYF.

This clone was observed a few times. This rearrangement joins TRBV4-3 to TRBJ1-6; D is possibly TRBD1 (6 bases). CDR1 and CDR2 (germline): LGHNA, YSLEER. The CDR3 consists of 13 residues. V lost 3 bases to trimming and J lost 10 bases, with 10 bases between them. CDR3 bases: TGCGCCAGCAGCCAGGGGGACAAGTCACCCCTCCACTTT. Translating it yields CASSQGDKSPLHF.

This clone showed up just a few times. The chain is built from TRBV25-1 and TRBJ2-3; TRBD2 agrees at 8 bases. Germline values: CDR1 MGHDK, CDR2 SYGVNS. The junction had 10 bases not matched to a gene; V was cut back by 4 bases and J by 1 base. The CDR3 is 17 amino acids. CDR3 coding DNA: TGTGCCAGCAGTGGATTGGGGCGGGGGGCCGGCACAGATACGCAGTATTTT. Translating gives CASSGLGRGAGTDTQYF.

V and J are TRBV7-2 and TRBJ1-4; 12 bases map to TRBD1. Germline V CDR1 and CDR2: SGHTA, FQGNSA. V dropped 6 bases and J dropped 7; count of bases not matched to a gene: 6. This CDR3 has 15 residues. CDR3 loop: CASRGGQGASEKLFF. The CDR3 nucleotides read TGTGCCAGCAGGGGGGGACAGGGGGCTAGTGAAAAACTGTTTTTT. Full variable domain (missing parts from reference TRBV7-2 and TRBJ1-4): GAGVSQSPSNKVTEKGKDVELRCDPISGHTALYWYRQSLGQGLEFLIYFQGNSAPDKSGLPSDRFSAERTGGSVSTLTIQRTQQEDSAVYLCASRGGQGASEKLFFGSGTQLSVL.

This clone was found a few times. The rearrangement joins TRBV7-6 to TRBJ2-5; D perhaps matches TRBD1 (5 bases). The germline V gene has CDR1 SGHVS and CDR2 FNYEAQ. V was trimmed by 5 bases and J by 7 bases, leaving 23 bases between them. The CDR3 covers 16 residues. CDR3 in amino acids: CASSQDRAGPDGTQYF. CDR3 nucleotides: TGTGCCAGCAGCCAAGATAGGGCAGGGCCAGACGGGACCCAGTACTTC. The full variable domain, completed using reference TRBV7-6 and TRBJ2-5, is GAGVSQSPRYKVTKRGQDVALRCDPISGHVSLYWYRQALGQGPEFLTYFNYEAQQDKSGLPNDRFSAERPEGSISTLTIQRTEQRDSAMYRCASSQDRAGPDGTQYFGPGTRLLVL.

There are many counts of this clone. The chain joins TRBV5-1 to TRBJ2-5; D is ambiguous. Trimming shortened V by 4 bases and J by 2 bases, and 6 bases separated the two germline ends. Germline V CDR1 and CDR2: SGHRS, YFSETQ. There are 12 residues in the CDR3. The DNA of the CDR3 is TGCGCCAGCAGCACACAGCAAGAGACCCAGTACTTC. Amino acid sequence: CASSTQQETQYF.

This clone has a count of ten or more. The rearrangement links TRBV18 to TRBJ1-2, with a tentative D call TRBD1 (5 bases). CDR1 and CDR2 from the germline V gene are KGHSH and LQKENI. The CDR3 is made up of 13 amino acids. V was trimmed by 3 bases and J by 0 bases, leaving 5 bases between them. Written as DNA, the CDR3 is TGTGCCAGCTCACCGACAGCTAACTATGGCTACACCTTC. It translates to CASSPTANYGYTF.

This clone was observed a handful of times. V and J are TRBV14 and TRBJ2-5, with D perhaps TRBD1 (5 bases). Germline-derived CDR1 and CDR2 are SGHDN and FVKESK. The CDR3 length is 15 residues. Trimming cost V 1 base and J 1 base, with 10 bases left between them. CDR3 residues: CASSQGQNFQETQYF. CDR3 nucleotide sequence: TGTGCCAGCAGCCAAGGACAGAATTTCCAAGAGACCCAGTACTTC.

V and J are TRBV7-2 and TRBJ1-2; 8 bases line up with TRBD1. Per the germline V gene, CDR1 is SGHTA and CDR2 is FQGNSA. The CDR3 covers 13 residues. After removal of 6 bases from V and 4 bases from J, the junction contained 4 bases not matched to a gene. DNA of the CDR3: TGTGCCAGCAGAGACACAGGGGGCTATGGCTACACCTTC. It is translated as CASRDTGGYGYTF.

This clone was counted only a few times. The V and J genes are TRBV6-6 and TRBJ1-1, with a weak D call TRBD1 (6 bases). The V end lost 2 bases, the J end lost 1 base, and 8 bases lay between the germline ends. The CDR3 length is 14 residues. Germline V gene data show CDR1 as MNHNY and CDR2 as SVGAGI (reference sequence). CDR3 in DNA: TGTGCCAGCAGTTACCAACAGGGGAACACTGAAGCTTTCTTT. Its translation: CASSYQQGNTEAFF.

This chain uses TRBV30 with TRBJ1-2; D call uncertain. V was clipped by 1 base and J by 3 bases, with 15 bases between them. CDR3 length: 15 amino acids. In germline, CDR1 is GTSNPN, CDR2 SVGIG (reference sequence). The CDR3, as DNA: TGTGCCTGGAGTGCCCCCCAGGCAGCTTACTATGGCTACACCTTC. The encoded protein is CAWSAPQAAYYGYTF.

This clone was observed at least ten times. V and J are TRBV7-9 and TRBJ2-1; the D gene is possibly TRBD2 (5 bases). V gave up 7 bases and J gave up 0 bases, with 10 bases separating them. Germline V gene lookup returns CDR1 SEHNR and CDR2 FQNEAQ (reference sequence). This CDR3 is built from 14 residues. The CDR3 coding sequence is TGTGCCAGCACGACCGGAGGCTCCTACAATGAGCAGTTCTTC. Protein sequence: CASTTGGSYNEQFF.

This clone was detected only a few times. The rearrangement joins TRBV7-8 to TRBJ2-7; 15 nucleotides agree with TRBD2. The germline V gene encodes CDR1 SGHVS and CDR2 FQNEAQ. CDR3 length: 18 amino acids. V shed 4 bases and J 2 bases; nucleotides not matched to a gene: 9. The CDR3 bases are TGTGCCAGCAGCTCGTCTACGGGACTAGCGGGGGGTACCTACGAGCAGTACTTC. Its translation is CASSSSTGLAGGTYEQYF.

In this sample, this clone turned up once. The chain joins TRBV10-1 to TRBJ1-6; D is possibly TRBD1 (5 bases). This CDR3 region has 15 residues. The V end lost 0 bases, the J end lost 6 bases, and 9 bases lay between the germline ends. In germline, CDR1 is WNHNN, CDR2 SYGVQD (reference sequence). CDR3 amino acids: CASSESRGGNSPLHF. For the CDR3, the DNA is TGCGCCAGCAGTGAGTCGAGGGGAGGTAATTCACCCCTCCACTTT.

This clone occurred a few times. The chain employs TRBV5-1 and TRBJ2-2; D is unclear. The V gene lost 0 bases and the J gene lost 7 bases, with 13 bases spanning the gap. The CDR3 sequence is 15 residues long. Germline-derived CDR1 and CDR2 are SGHRS and YFSETQ. CDR3 DNA sequence: TGCGCCAGCAGCTTGGATGTGCGGAATGGCGGGGAGCTGTTTTTT. It encodes CASSLDVRNGGELFF.

This clone was observed a handful of times. The CDR3 region has the DNA TGTGCCAGCAGCCCCGAGACTAACACCGGGGAGCTGTTTTTT. Protein: CASSPETNTGELFF. This chain joins TRBV5-6 and TRBJ2-2; no definite D call. Germline loops: CDR1 SGHDT, CDR2 YYEEEE. The CDR3 contains 14 residues. The V gene lost 4 bases and the J gene lost 2 bases, with 9 bases spanning the gap.

The rearrangement uses TRBV10-3 and TRBJ2-3; TRBD1 agrees at 9 bases. Per the germline V gene, CDR1 is ENHRY and CDR2 is SYGVKD. After removal of 0 bases from V and 12 bases from J, the junction contained 4 bases not matched to a gene. The CDR3 totals 13 residues. DNA for the CDR3: TGTGCCATCAGTGAGTCACCGGGACAGGGACAGTATTTT. It yields the protein CAISESPGQGQYF.

The chain links TRBV1 to TRBJ1-6. TRBV1 is a listed pseudogene. The CDR3 runs to 16 residues. CDR3 nucleotides: TGCACCAGCAGCCAAGGGCGTAAGCGACGTAATTCACCCCTCCACTTT. Protein: CTSSQGRKRRNSPLHF.

This rearrangement joins TRBV7-6 to TRBJ1-1; possible D gene TRBD1, 5 bases. Germline V CDR1 and CDR2: SGHVS, FNYEAQ. V lost 0 bases, J lost 11 bases, and 13 bases lay in between. The CDR3 length is 13 residues. DNA for the CDR3: TGTGCCAGCAGCTTAGCGACAGAACTGGGTGCTTTCTTT. It yields the protein CASSLATELGAFF.

This clone has just a few counts. The chain recombines TRBV19 with TRBJ2-1; 9 bases line up with TRBD2. The CDR3 runs 17 residues. Per germline, CDR1 LNHDA and CDR2 SQIVND (reference sequence). V lost 3 bases to trimming and J lost 0 bases; unmatched junction nucleotides: 6. The CDR3 here is CASSILAGTRSYNEQFF. CDR3 coding DNA: TGTGCCAGTAGTATTCTAGCGGGGACCCGCTCCTACAATGAGCAGTTCTTC. The full variable domain, with the rest looked up from reference TRBV19 and TRBJ2-1, is DGGITQSPKYLFRKEGQNVTLSCEQNLNHDAMYWYRQDPGQGLRLIYYSQIVNDFQKGDIAEGYSVSREKKESFPLTVTSAQKNPTAFYLCASSILAGTRSYNEQFFGPGTRLTVL.

V is TRBV9 and J is TRBJ2-3; TRBD1 agrees at 12 bases. The V segment lost 0 bases and the J segment 6 bases; nucleotides outside the gene matches: 5. The germline CDR1 and CDR2 sequences are SGDLS and YYNGEE. The CDR3 consists of 16 residues. Here the CDR3 reads CASSVVGTGGRDTQYF. The CDR3 bases are TGTGCCAGCAGCGTAGTCGGGACAGGGGGCAGGGATACGCAGTATTTT.

The V gene is TRBV6-5, the J gene TRBJ2-5; TRBD2 agrees at 14 bases. This CDR3 is 15 amino acids long. Germline V lookup: CDR1 MNHEY, CDR2 SVGAGI. The ends lost 5 bases at V and 5 bases at J; junction bases unmatched: 4. The CDR3 region is CASSKTSGGDETQYF. DNA of the CDR3: TGTGCCAGCAGTAAGACTAGCGGGGGGGATGAGACCCAGTACTTC.

The rearrangement joins TRBV4-2 to TRBJ1-4; TRBD1 matches 8 bases. Looked up from germline, CDR1 is LGHNA and CDR2 is YNFKEQ. Germline trimming cut 4 bases from V and 7 bases from J; bases unmatched to any gene: 8. The CDR3 is 15 residues long. The DNA for the CDR3 is TGTGCCAGCAGCCGGACCGACAGGGGAAGTGAAAAACTGTTTTTT. Its translation is CASSRTDRGSEKLFF.

This clone was observed a handful of times. The chain uses TRBV25-1 and TRBJ2-5; the match to TRBD2 covers 7 bases. The CDR3 sequence is 17 residues long. After removal of 4 bases from V and 1 base from J, the junction contained 12 bases not matched to a gene. Germline V gene lookup returns CDR1 MGHDK and CDR2 SYGVNS. CDR3 sequence reads: CASSAWVVAGFQETQYF. The CDR3 nucleotides are TGTGCCAGCAGTGCCTGGGTGGTAGCGGGTTTCCAAGAGACCCAGTACTTC.

The V and J genes are TRBV6-1 and TRBJ1-6, with 9 bases matching TRBD1. The V segment lost 2 bases and the J segment 7 bases; nucleotides outside the gene matches: 3. Germline V gene data show CDR1 as MNHNS and CDR2 as SASEGT. This CDR3 comprises 15 residues. The CDR3 loop is CASSEWTGVNSPLHF. In nucleotides, the CDR3 is TGTGCCAGCAGTGAATGGACAGGGGTCAATTCACCCCTCCACTTT.